The 10 T cell receptor beta chains given below trace back to one sample, sequenced in a study of CD8 T cells in ankylosing spondylitis. Each CDR3 protein gets one entry after TCRdb re-called the 5' RACE reads with MiXCR. The sample lists under 250,000 distinct CDR3 sequences; 20% to 30% were seen once. Sequencing was performed on blood, either unsorted or a sorted T cell fraction (not recorded which). Receptors originate from a male donor with ankylosing spondylitis or in good health (not recorded which).

The CDR3 DNA sequence: TGTGCCAGCAGCCAAGTCCCAGGGGTCCCCACAGATACGCAGTATTTT. Amino acids: CASSQVPGVPTDTQYF. This chain uses TRBV4-2 with TRBJ2-3; possible D gene TRBD1, 6 bases. The ends were cut back, 1 base at V and 2 bases at J, with 13 bases in the middle. Germline CDR1 is LGHNA and CDR2 is YNFKEQ. The CDR3 length is 16 residues.

This clonotype was seen repeatedly, ten times or more. The V call is TRBV10-3, the J call TRBJ2-3; D remains unclear. CDR3 size: 12 residues. The V and J ends lost 7 bases and 0 bases respectively, with 5 bases between them. CDR1 is ENHRY, CDR2 SYGVKD, per germline. This CDR3 is CAIKGSTDTQYF. Written as DNA, the CDR3 is TGTGCCATCAAGGGTAGCACAGATACGCAGTATTTT.

This clonotype was seen at least ten times. This chain connects TRBV20-1 to TRBJ1-2; D remains unclear. In germline, CDR1 is DFQATT, CDR2 SNEGSKA (reference sequence). Trimming stripped 0 bases from V and 3 bases from J, with 14 bases between. The CDR3 runs 15 residues. For the CDR3, the DNA is TGCAGTGCTAGAGATCTGTCGGTTGGTTACTATGGCTACACCTTC. As protein: CSARDLSVGYYGYTF.

This clonotype occurred many times. The CDR3, as DNA: TGCGCCAGCAGCGCACCCGAAGGCACGAATGAAAAACTGTTTTTT. Translating it yields CASSAPEGTNEKLFF. The chain links TRBV5-1 to TRBJ1-4; no firm D call. CDR3 size: 15 residues. Germline CDR1 reads SGHRS; CDR2 reads YFSETQ. Trimming stripped 4 bases from V and 5 bases from J, with 15 bases between. The variable domain in full, completed from reference TRBV5-1 and TRBJ1-4, reads KAGVTQTPRYLIKTRGQQVTLSCSPISGHRSVSWYQQTPGQGLQFLFEYFSETQRNKGNFPGRFSGRQFSNSRSEMNVSTLELGDSALYLCASSAPEGTNEKLFFGSGTQLSVL.

This clonotype was seen ten or more times. The V gene is TRBV10-3, the J gene TRBJ2-1; TRBD2 aligns across 10 bases. J was trimmed by 4 bases and V by 4 bases; bases with no gene match: 7. The CDR3 is made up of 16 amino acids. Germline lookup yields CDR1 ENHRY and CDR2 SYGVKD. CDR3 sequence (DNA): TGTGCCATCAGTGGACTAGCGGGTAGCGTATACAATGAGCAGTTCTTC. This encodes CAISGLAGSVYNEQFF.

The chain carries TRBV6-1 and TRBJ2-3, with 10 bases that match TRBD2. Germline loops: CDR1 MNHNS, CDR2 SASEGT. V lost 10 bases to trimming and J lost 5 bases; unmatched junction nucleotides: 15. This CDR3 spans 16 amino acids. The CDR3 sequence: CAKPGTGSGRRDTQYF. CDR3 nucleotide sequence: TGTGCCAAACCCGGGACAGGTAGCGGGAGGAGAGATACGCAGTATTTT.

The chain joins TRBV15 to TRBJ1-2; D call uncertain. The CDR3 consists of 15 residues. From germline, CDR1 is LNHNV and CDR2 YYDKDF (reference sequence). Between the trimmed V and J ends, which lost 3 bases and 8 bases, there was a span of 19 bases. CDR3 sequence (DNA): TGTGCCACCAGCAGGGCCGAGACTGGGCTCGGGGGCTACACCTTC. It yields the protein CATSRAETGLGGYTF.

This clonotype occurred many times. The V gene is TRBV29-1, the J gene TRBJ2-3, with 10 bases matching TRBD1. J was trimmed by 3 bases and V by 0 bases; bases with no gene match: 9. CDR1 SQVTM and CDR2 ANQGSEA come from the germline V gene. The CDR3 totals 17 residues. The CDR3 spells CSVEDSEWTGGTDTQYF. The CDR3 nucleotides read TGCAGCGTTGAAGATTCGGAGTGGACAGGGGGTACAGATACGCAGTATTTT.

The CDR3: CASSWPGTETQYF. The CDR3 bases are TGTGCCAGCAGTTGGCCTGGCACCGAGACCCAGTACTTC. V usage is TRBV7-9 and J usage is TRBJ2-5; D not certain. CDR1 is SEHNR and CDR2 is FQNEAQ in the germline V gene (reference sequence). V was trimmed by 6 bases and J by 5 bases, leaving 13 bases between them. This CDR3 region has 13 residues.

The chain joins TRBV5-1 to TRBJ2-7, with a possible D match to TRBD2 (5 bases). Germline CDR1 reads SGHRS; CDR2 reads YFSETQ. The CDR3 spans 15 residues. The V gene lost 0 bases and the J gene lost 2 bases, with 12 bases spanning the gap. CDR3 DNA sequence: TGCGCCAGCAGCTTGGGGGTAGGCGGGCCCTACGAGCAGTACTTC. The encoded protein is CASSLGVGGPYEQYF.